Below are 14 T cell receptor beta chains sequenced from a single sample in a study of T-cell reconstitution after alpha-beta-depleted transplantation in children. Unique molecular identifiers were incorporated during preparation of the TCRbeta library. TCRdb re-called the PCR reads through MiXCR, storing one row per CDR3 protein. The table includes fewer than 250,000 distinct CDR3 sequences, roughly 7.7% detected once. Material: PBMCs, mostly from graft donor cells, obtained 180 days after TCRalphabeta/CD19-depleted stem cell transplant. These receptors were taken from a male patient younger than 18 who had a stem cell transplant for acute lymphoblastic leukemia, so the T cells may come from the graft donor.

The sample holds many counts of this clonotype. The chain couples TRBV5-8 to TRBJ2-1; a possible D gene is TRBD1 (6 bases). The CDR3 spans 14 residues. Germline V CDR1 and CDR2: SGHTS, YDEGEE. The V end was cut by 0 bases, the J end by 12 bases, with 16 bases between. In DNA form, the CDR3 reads TGTGCCAGCAGCTTGGAGACAGGAGTACTAGGGCAGTTCTTC. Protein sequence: CASSLETGVLGQFF.

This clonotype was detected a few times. The CDR3 DNA sequence: TGCAGTGCTCCCCCCGGGCAGACCTCCTACGAGCAGTACTTC. Translated, it gives CSAPPGQTSYEQYF. V and J are TRBV20-1 and TRBJ2-7; no clear D gene. The germline V gene encodes CDR1 DFQATT and CDR2 SNEGSKA (reference sequence). CDR3 length equals 14 residues. The V end lost 5 bases, the J end lost 0 bases, and 14 bases lay between the germline ends.

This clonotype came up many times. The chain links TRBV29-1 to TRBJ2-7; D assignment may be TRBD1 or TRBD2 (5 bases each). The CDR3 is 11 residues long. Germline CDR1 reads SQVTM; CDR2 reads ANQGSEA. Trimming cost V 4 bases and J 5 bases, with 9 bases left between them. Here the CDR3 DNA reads TGCAGCGTTGGAGGGGTAAACGAGCAGTACTTC. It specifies CSVGGVNEQYF.

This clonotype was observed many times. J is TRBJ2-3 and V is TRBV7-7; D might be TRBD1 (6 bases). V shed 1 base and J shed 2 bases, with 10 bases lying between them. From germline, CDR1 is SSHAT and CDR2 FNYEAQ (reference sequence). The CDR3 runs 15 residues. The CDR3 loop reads CASSLGRTATDTQYF. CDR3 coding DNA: TGTGCCAGCAGCTTAGGACGGACAGCCACAGATACGCAGTATTTT. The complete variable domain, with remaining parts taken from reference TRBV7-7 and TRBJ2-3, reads GAGVSQSPRYKVTKRGQDVTLRCDPISSHATLYWYQQALGQGPEFLTYFNYEAQPDKSGLPSDRFSAERPEGSISTLTIQRTEQRDSAMYRCASSLGRTATDTQYFGPGTRLTVL.

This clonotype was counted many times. In nucleotides, the CDR3 is TGCAGCGTTGAATTGGCTAGCGGCGAATACAATGAGCAGTTCTTC. Translating it yields CSVELASGEYNEQFF. The chain recombines TRBV29-1 with TRBJ2-1; 7 nucleotides agree with TRBD2. The CDR3 covers 15 residues. From germline, CDR1 is SQVTM and CDR2 ANQGSEA. V trimming: 2 bases; J trimming: 4 bases; junction bases outside the gene matches: 8.

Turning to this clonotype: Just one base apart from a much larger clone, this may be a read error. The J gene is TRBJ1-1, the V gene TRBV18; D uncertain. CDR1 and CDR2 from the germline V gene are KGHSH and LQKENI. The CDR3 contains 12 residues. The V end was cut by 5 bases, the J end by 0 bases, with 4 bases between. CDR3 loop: CASSGLNTEAFF. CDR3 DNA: TGTGCCAGCTCAGGGTTGAACACTGAAGCTTTCTTT.

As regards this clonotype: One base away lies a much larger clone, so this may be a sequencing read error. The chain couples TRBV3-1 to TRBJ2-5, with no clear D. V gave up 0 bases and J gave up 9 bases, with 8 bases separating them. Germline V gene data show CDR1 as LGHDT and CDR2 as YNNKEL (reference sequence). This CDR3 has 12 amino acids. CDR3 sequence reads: CASSQDKTPQYF. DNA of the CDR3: TGTGCCAGCAGCCAAGATAAGACACCCCAGTACTTC.

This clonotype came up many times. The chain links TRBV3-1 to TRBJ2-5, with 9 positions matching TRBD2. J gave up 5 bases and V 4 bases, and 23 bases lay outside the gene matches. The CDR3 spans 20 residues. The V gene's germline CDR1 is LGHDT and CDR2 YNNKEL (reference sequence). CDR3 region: CASSPREVRGGSDLKETQYF. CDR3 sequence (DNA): TGTGCCAGCAGCCCTCGGGAGGTGCGGGGGGGCTCCGATCTAAAGGAGACCCAGTACTTC.

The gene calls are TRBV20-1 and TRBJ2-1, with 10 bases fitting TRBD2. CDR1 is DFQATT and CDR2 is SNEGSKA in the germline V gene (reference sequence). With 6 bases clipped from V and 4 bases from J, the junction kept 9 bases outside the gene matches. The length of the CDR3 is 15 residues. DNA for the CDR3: TGCAGTGCGAGACCGAGCGGGGGGGTTTACAATGAGCAGTTCTTC. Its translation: CSARPSGGVYNEQFF.

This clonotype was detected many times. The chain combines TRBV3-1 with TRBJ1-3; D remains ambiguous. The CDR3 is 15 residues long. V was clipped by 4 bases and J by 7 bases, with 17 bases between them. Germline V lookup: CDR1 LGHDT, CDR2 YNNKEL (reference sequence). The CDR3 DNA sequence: TGTGCCAGCAGCCCGACACCTATCTCGGCCAACACCATATATTTT. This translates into CASSPTPISANTIYF.

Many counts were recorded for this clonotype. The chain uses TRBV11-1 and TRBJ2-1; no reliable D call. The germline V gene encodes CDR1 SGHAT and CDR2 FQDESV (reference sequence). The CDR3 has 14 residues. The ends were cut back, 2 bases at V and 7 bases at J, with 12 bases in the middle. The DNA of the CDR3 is TGTGCCAGCAGCTTATATCCCAGAACTAATGAGCAGTTCTTC. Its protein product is CASSLYPRTNEQFF.

The CDR3 reads CASSFSPGLGSYNEQFF. CDR3 DNA: TGCGCCAGCAGCTTTTCCCCCGGTTTAGGCTCCTACAATGAGCAGTTCTTC. The chain recombines TRBV5-1 with TRBJ2-1, with unresolved D. Germline CDR1 reads SGHRS; CDR2 reads YFSETQ. The CDR3 has 17 residues. V lost 2 bases to trimming and J lost 0 bases, with 15 bases between them.

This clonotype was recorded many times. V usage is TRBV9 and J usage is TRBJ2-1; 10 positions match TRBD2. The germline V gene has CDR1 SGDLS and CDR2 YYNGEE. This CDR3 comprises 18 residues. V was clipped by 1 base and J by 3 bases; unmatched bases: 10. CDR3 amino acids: CASSVTSGAAGSYNEQFF. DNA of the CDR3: TGTGCCAGCAGCGTAACTAGCGGGGCTGCAGGGAGCTACAATGAGCAGTTCTTC.

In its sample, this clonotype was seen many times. The CDR3 protein is CASSLDLGANVLTF. The CDR3 bases are TGCGCCAGCAGCTTGGATCTTGGGGCCAACGTCCTGACTTTC. This chain uses TRBV5-1 with TRBJ2-6; D uncertain. The CDR3 has 14 residues. From germline, CDR1 is SGHRS and CDR2 YFSETQ. Trimming cost V 0 bases and J 3 bases, with 4 bases left between them.